This TCR beta chain came from a study of blood T cell repertoires in COVID-19. CDR3 size: 17 residues. The germline V gene encodes CDR1 GTSNPN and CDR2 SVGIG (reference sequence). V lost 7 bases to trimming and J lost 0 bases, with 19 bases between them. Per the authors' pipeline: Reference gene primer amplification gave estimated nucleated cell counts. Clones were read by immunoSEQ multiplex PCR, and TCRdb kept only the in-frame ones, dropping some. V and J calls and clone size come straight from that table; D and trimming were deduced from the DNA. The sample lists 130,000 to 150,000 clones, around 83% occurring once.

The V and J genes are TRBV30 and TRBJ1-6, with a tentative D call TRBD1 (6 bases). Sample: peripheral blood. This receptor was taken from a human donor with acute or convalescent COVID-19. The donor label of this sample is uncertain. Written as DNA, the CDR3 is TGTGCCTCCCGAGGGGCCAAGGACAGCTCCTATAATTCACCCCTCCACTTT. This translates into CASRGAKDSSYNSPLHF. Variable domain in full (rest from reference TRBV30 and TRBJ1-6): SQTIHQWPATLVQPVGSPLSLECTVEGTSNPNLYWYRQAAGRGLQLLFYSVGIGQISSEVPQNLSASRPQDRQFILSSKKLLLSDSGFYLCASRGAKDSSYNSPLHFGNGTRLTVT.